These T cell receptor beta chains were read from a single sample in a study of somatic mutations in cytotoxic T cells in rheumatoid arthritis. The data were produced by immunoSEQ multiplex PCR, yet TCRdb's version contains in-frame clones alone and is incomplete. The table includes approximately 33,000 clones, approximately 84% detected once. Material for sequencing was CD8+ T cells sorted from blood. The receptors here all came from a man in his forties in good health. The CDR3 runs from the conserved cysteine through the conserved F or W. D genes are given only for firm matches. Size is omitted from some rows. Given values are once, few, many or a class for expanded clones.

TRBJ2-7	NA	NA	TRBV19	CASSPLAGILYEQYF	TGTGCCAGTAGTCCCCTCGCGGGTATACTCTACGAGCAGTACTTC
TRBJ1-2	NA	TRBD1	TRBV28	CASSWGTGGRGYTF	TGTGCCAGCAGTTGGGGGACAGGGGGACGAGGCTACACCTTC
TRBJ1-2	NA	NA	TRBV4-1	CASSQGRQDYGYTF	TGCGCCAGCAGCCAGGGCCGACAGGATTATGGCTACACCTTC
TRBJ1-1	NA	NA	TRBV7-9	CASSPPRFNTEAFF	TGTGCCAGCAGCCCCCCCAGATTTAACACTGAAGCTTTCTTT
TRBJ1-5	NA	NA	TRBV7-8	CAGSANDGPETPQHF	TGTGCCGGCAGCGCCAACGATGGCCCCGAGACGCCCCAGCATTTT
TRBJ1-2	NA	NA	TRBV29-1	CSVEEGPGYTF	TGCAGCGTTGAAGAAGGTCCTGGCTACACCTTC
TRBJ2-3	NA	TRBD1	TRBV5-1	CASSPWGQGAADTQYF	TGCGCCAGCAGCCCGTGGGGACAGGGGGCCGCAGATACGCAGTATTTT
TRBJ2-7	NA	TRBD1	TRBV27	CASSPGTGEYEQYF	TGTGCCAGCAGCCCCGGGACAGGGGAGTACGAGCAGTACTTC
TRBJ1-4	NA	NA	TRBV7-8	CASSLGGGPNEKLFF	TGTGCCAGCAGCTTAGGGGGAGGGCCTAATGAAAAACTGTTTTTT
TRBJ2-6	few	NA	TRBV2	CASSEGLQGGGLSGANVLTF	TGTGCCAGCAGTGAGGGCCTACAGGGAGGGGGGCTCTCTGGGGCCAACGTCCTGACTTTC
TRBJ1-1	NA	TRBD1	TRBV5-1	CASSWTGGEAFF	TGCGCCAGCAGCTGGACAGGGGGTGAAGCTTTCTTT
TRBJ2-4	NA	TRBD1	TRBV27	CASGDRALNIQYF	TGTGCCAGCGGGGACAGGGCATTGAACATTCAGTACTTC
TRBJ2-7	NA	TRBD2	TRBV7-2	CASSSLLAGVFSYEQYF	TGTGCCAGCAGCTCACTACTAGCGGGAGTGTTTTCCTACGAGCAGTACTTC
TRBJ1-2	NA	NA	TRBV4-3	CASSQGPINYGYTF	TGCGCCAGCAGCCAAGGACCGATTAACTATGGCTACACCTTC
TRBJ2-7	NA	NA	TRBV28	CASRDFYEQYF	TGTGCCAGCAGGGACTTCTACGAGCAGTACTTC
TRBJ1-5	NA	TRBD1	TRBV19	CASSIESRGRGQPQHF	TGTGCCAGTAGTATAGAGAGCAGGGGGCGAGGTCAGCCCCAGCATTTT
TRBJ2-3	NA	TRBD1	TRBV6-4	CASSDHRQGADTQYF	TGTGCCAGCAGTGACCATCGACAGGGGGCAGATACGCAGTATTTT
TRBJ2-6	NA	NA	TRBV19	CASSIEEGSGANVLTF	TGTGCCAGTAGTATAGAGGAGGGCTCTGGGGCCAACGTCCTGACTTTC
TRBJ1-1	NA	NA	TRBV5-1	CASSLPRTGVVNTEAFF	TGCGCCAGCAGCCTCCCCCGTACGGGTGTGGTGAACACTGAAGCTTTCTTT
TRBJ2-7	few	NA	TRBV27	CASSPQEGLYEQYF	TGTGCCAGCAGCCCCCAGGAAGGACTCTACGAGCAGTACTTC
TRBJ1-5	few	NA	TRBV7-9	CASTSYDQPQHF	TGTGCCAGCACCTCTTACGATCAGCCCCAGCATTTT
TRBJ1-1	NA	NA	TRBV6-6	CASSYSRANTEAFF	TGTGCCAGCAGTTACTCAAGGGCGAACACTGAAGCTTTCTTT
TRBJ1-5	NA	NA	TRBV7-8	CASSLGAEYSNQPQHF	TGTGCCAGCAGCTTAGGGGCAGAGTATAGCAATCAGCCCCAGCATTTT
TRBJ2-1	NA	NA	TRBV5-1	CASSEGSWYNEQFF	TGCGCCAGCAGCGAGGGTTCGTGGTACAATGAGCAGTTCTTC
TRBJ2-7	NA	NA	TRBV19	CASSITPTGDEQYF	TGTGCCAGTAGTATCACCCCGACTGGTGACGAGCAGTACTTC
TRBJ2-7	NA	NA	TRBV7-9	CASSDQGGEQYF	TGTGCCAGCAGCGACCAGGGGGGCGAGCAGTACTTC
TRBJ2-7	few	TRBD1	TRBV7-9	CASSRTGGDEQYF	TGTGCCAGCAGCCGGACAGGGGGCGACGAGCAGTACTTC
TRBJ2-3	NA	NA	TRBV4-2	CASSPLTSGLPDTQYF	TGTGCCAGCAGCCCCTTGACCAGCGGGCTACCAGATACGCAGTATTTT
TRBJ2-1	NA	NA	TRBV4-1	CASSQEANSRDEQFF	TGCGCCAGCAGCCAAGAGGCCAACTCCCGGGATGAGCAGTTCTTC
TRBJ2-7	NA	TRBD2	TRBV11-2	CASSLGAGGRYEQYF	TGTGCCAGCAGCTTAGGGGCGGGAGGGCGGTACGAGCAGTACTTC
TRBJ2-7	NA	TRBD2	TRBV4-1	CASSLWLAANREQYF	TGCGCCAGCAGCCTGTGGCTAGCGGCAAATCGCGAGCAGTACTTC
TRBJ2-7	NA	NA	TRBV5-4	CASSSDTLPYEQYF	TGTGCCAGCAGCTCGGACACCCTTCCCTACGAGCAGTACTTC
TRBJ1-2	NA	TRBD1	TRBV4-1	CASSQPGQSNYGYTF	TGCGCCAGCAGCCAACCGGGACAGAGTAACTATGGCTACACCTTC
TRBJ1-4	few	NA	TRBV29-1	CSADRRGEKLFF	TGCAGCGCAGACAGGCGGGGTGAAAAACTGTTTTTT
TRBJ1-1	NA	NA	TRBV6-5	CASSTRVNGEAFF	TGTGCCAGCAGCACTAGAGTGAACGGAGAAGCTTTCTTT
TRBJ1-4	few	NA	TRBV6-1	CHMAGQDEKLFF	TGTCATATGGCCGGGCAGGATGAAAAACTGTTTTTT
TRBJ2-2	NA	TRBD1	TRBV5-4	CASSLDGQASTGELFF	TGTGCCAGCAGCTTGGACGGACAGGCCTCCACCGGGGAGCTGTTTTTT
TRBJ1-2	NA	TRBD1	TRBV11-2	CASSLGGTANYGYTF	TGTGCCAGCAGCTTGGGTGGGACAGCTAACTATGGCTACACCTTC
TRBJ2-1	NA	TRBD2	TRBV28	CASSFGGTSGDNEQFF	TGTGCCAGCAGTTTCGGAGGAACTAGCGGGGACAATGAGCAGTTCTTC